This entry lists 17 T cell receptor beta chains sequenced from one sample in a study of T cell changes during pregnancy in multiple sclerosis. The protocol was immunoSEQ multiplex PCR, while the TCRdb copy is restricted to in-frame clones and leaves out a portion. The sample holds around 40,000 clones, about nine tenths seen once. Source: CD4+ T cells from peripheral blood mononuclear cells, taken after pregnancy. These receptors originate from a female donor in good health, enrolled as a control in a pregnancy study.

The chain couples TRBV5-1 to TRBJ1-4; no firm D call. CDR1 is SGHRS, CDR2 YFSETQ, per germline. Trimming cost V 6 bases and J 8 bases, with 14 bases left between them. The CDR3 loop spans 13 amino acids. CDR3 region: CASNPGMGEKLFF. The CDR3 DNA is TGCGCCAGCAATCCGGGAATGGGAGAAAAACTGTTTTTT.

This clone came up once. The chain links TRBV25-1 to TRBJ2-5, with TRBD1 matching over 10 bases. Germline V gives CDR1 MGHDK, CDR2 SYGVNS. V shed 3 bases, J shed 5 bases, and the junction held 3 bases outside the gene matches. The CDR3 runs to 14 residues. The CDR3 bases are TGTGCCAGCAGTGAGACAGGGGGCATGGAGACCCAGTACTTC. Translation: CASSETGGMETQYF.

The genes are TRBV28 and TRBJ1-2; D might be TRBD1 (6 bases). The germline gives CDR1 MDHEN, CDR2 SYDVKM. Trimming left V 6 bases short and J 4 bases short, with 18 bases between. The CDR3 sequence is 15 residues long. CDR3 nucleotide sequence: TGTGCCAGCAGGTACCCTCAGGGGAATCGCTATGGCTACACCTTC. It is translated as CASRYPQGNRYGYTF.

V gene TRBV30 combines with J gene TRBJ2-4; 8 bases match TRBD1. V dropped 0 bases and J dropped 0; count of bases not matched to a gene: 4. Germline V lookup: CDR1 GTSNPN, CDR2 SVGIG (reference sequence). The CDR3 runs 16 residues. The CDR3 nucleotides are TGTGCCTGGAGTGTTCTCACAGGGGGAGCCAAAAACATTCAGTACTTC. Its protein product is CAWSVLTGGAKNIQYF. The full variable domain, rest sourced from reference TRBV30 and TRBJ2-4, is SQTIHQWPATLVQPVGSPLSLECTVEGTSNPNLYWYRQAAGRGLQLLFYSVGIGQISSEVPQNLSASRPQDRQFILSSKKLLLSDSGFYLCAWSVLTGGAKNIQYFGAGTRLSVL.

This chain connects TRBV6-5 to TRBJ1-1, with unresolved D. Germline values: CDR1 MNHEY, CDR2 SVGAGI. The germline V and J ends were trimmed by 7 bases and 7 bases, with 16 bases remaining between them. This CDR3 is 13 amino acids long. The CDR3 loop reads CASTETEVGEAFF. The CDR3, as DNA: TGTGCCAGCACGGAGACGGAGGTCGGTGAAGCTTTCTTT.

The V call is TRBV6-1, the J call TRBJ2-3; no clear D gene. This CDR3 has 14 amino acids. Germline V gene sequence: CDR1 MNHNS, CDR2 SASEGT. Trimming took 4 bases from V and 0 from J, leaving 8 bases between them. The CDR3 region has the DNA TGTGCCAGCAGTGTGGCCCACAGCACAGATACGCAGTATTTT. Protein product: CASSVAHSTDTQYF.

The chain is built from TRBV28 and TRBJ2-5, with D perhaps TRBD1 (6 bases). With 6 bases removed from V and 0 bases from J, the gap between germline ends came to 14 bases. The germline V gene has CDR1 MDHEN and CDR2 SYDVKM. CDR3 size: 15 residues. The CDR3 nucleotides read TGTGCCAGCAGACGTACCGGGACATACCAAGAGACCCAGTACTTC. Its translation: CASRRTGTYQETQYF.

The chain links TRBV11-2 to TRBJ1-2; no clear D. The CDR3 totals 14 residues. Germline loops: CDR1 SGHAT, CDR2 FQNNGV. Trimming pared 1 base from V and 4 bases from J, leaving 10 bases between. The CDR3 region is CASSLGHKSYGYTF. The CDR3 DNA reads TGTGCCAGCAGCTTAGGACACAAAAGCTATGGCTACACCTTC.

The chain has TRBV6-5 and TRBJ2-7; maybe TRBD2 (6 bases). Between the trimmed V and J ends, which lost 9 bases and 6 bases, there was a span of 12 bases. The CDR3 length is 11 residues. Looked up from germline, CDR1 is MNHEY and CDR2 is SVGAGI. CDR3 in DNA: TGTGCCAGTTGTGAGGAGGGCGAGCAGTACTTC. Amino acid sequence: CASCEEGEQYF.

The rearrangement links TRBV28 to TRBJ1-2, with unresolved D. V was pared by 2 bases and J by 5 bases, with 15 bases between. Per germline, CDR1 MDHEN and CDR2 SYDVKM. This CDR3 is built from 15 residues. The CDR3 protein is CASSLVVEPGYGYTF. CDR3 bases: TGTGCCAGCAGTTTAGTAGTAGAACCGGGTTATGGCTACACCTTC.

The V and J genes are TRBV9 and TRBJ2-2, with TRBD2 matching over 7 bases. V gave up 1 base and J gave up 3 bases; unmatched junction bases: 9. The germline gives CDR1 SGDLS, CDR2 YYNGEE. CDR3 size: 17 residues. CDR3 sequence reads: CASSVLSGGDHTGELFF. CDR3 sequence (DNA): TGTGCCAGCAGCGTACTTAGTGGGGGGGACCACACCGGGGAGCTGTTTTTT.

In nucleotides, the CDR3 is TGTGCCAGCTCACCTGAGCGTCACACCGGGGAGCTGTTTTTT. Protein: CASSPERHTGELFF. The J gene is TRBJ2-2, the V gene TRBV18; no definite D call. V was shortened by 3 bases and J by 3 bases, with 8 bases between the two germline ends. This CDR3 spans 14 amino acids. The germline gives CDR1 KGHSH, CDR2 LQKENI.

The chain couples TRBV19 to TRBJ2-7; possible D gene TRBD1, 6 bases. V dropped 3 bases and J dropped 6 bases, with 21 bases sitting between them. CDR3 length: 16 residues. Germline V gives CDR1 LNHDA, CDR2 SQIVND (reference sequence). The chain's CDR3 is CASSMGAGLVSGEQYF. CDR3 bases: TGTGCCAGTAGTATGGGGGCAGGGTTGGTCTCAGGCGAGCAGTACTTC.

The V and J genes are TRBV5-1 and TRBJ2-6, with 11 bases that match TRBD1. This CDR3 contains 17 residues. V lost 5 bases to trimming and J lost 4 bases; unmatched junction nucleotides: 8. The germline V gene encodes CDR1 SGHRS and CDR2 YFSETQ. The CDR3 DNA reads as TGCGCCAGCAGTTCCGGACAGGGGGCGGAAGGGGCCAACGTCCTGACTTTC. Encoded protein: CASSSGQGAEGANVLTF.

This clone was observed a single time. The chain combines TRBV7-3 with TRBJ2-2, with 8 bases identical to TRBD1. The trim removed 6 bases at V and 6 bases at J, leaving 6 bases unmatched. CDR3 length: 14 amino acids. Germline V lookup: CDR1 SGHTA, CDR2 FQGTGA. The DNA of the CDR3 is TGTGCCAGCAGAGAGCAGGGGGCGCCCGGGGAGCTGTTTTTT. Its translation: CASREQGAPGELFF.

The genes are TRBV29-1 and TRBJ1-1; perhaps TRBD1 as D (5 bases). CDR1 is SQVTM, CDR2 ANQGSEA, per germline. This CDR3 is 13 amino acids long. V was trimmed by 4 bases and J by 7 bases, leaving 16 bases between them. The CDR3: CSVGRGAQGEAFF. As DNA, the CDR3 is TGCAGCGTTGGTCGTGGGGCGCAGGGTGAAGCTTTCTTT.

This clone was recorded once. The chain is built from TRBV10-1 and TRBJ2-3; D remains unclear. The CDR3 runs 16 residues. From germline, CDR1 is WNHNN and CDR2 SYGVQD (reference sequence). V lost 3 bases, J lost 1 base, and 14 bases lay in between. The chain's CDR3 is CASSDATASRTDTQYF. In DNA form, the CDR3 reads TGCGCCAGCAGTGACGCGACTGCTTCCCGCACAGATACGCAGTATTTT.